Below, 10 T cell receptor beta chains from the same sample are listed, as sequenced in a study of shared clonotypes between healthy human individuals. Method: immunoSEQ multiplex PCR; TCRdb's copy keeps in-frame clones and lacks some. In the table there are 1 million to 1.2 million clones, roughly 77% of which are singletons. The source material was memory CD4+ T cells from PBMCs. Subset denoted: CD45RA-negative fraction. The source is a man younger than 30 in good health. Some clones in this sample may be carry-over from other donors' samples.

This chain connects TRBV10-3 to TRBJ1-5; D is unclear. The CDR3 runs to 13 residues. Germline loops: CDR1 ENHRY, CDR2 SYGVKD. The germline V and J ends were trimmed by 2 bases and 7 bases, with 9 bases remaining between them. The CDR3 protein is CAISEDVSQPQHF. The CDR3 region has the DNA TGTGCCATCAGTGAGGACGTTTCCCAGCCCCAGCATTTT.

J is TRBJ2-6 and V is TRBV5-1; unclear D gene. Trimming removed 4 bases from V and 2 bases from J, with 7 bases in between. The CDR3 has 14 amino acids. Germline lookup yields CDR1 SGHRS and CDR2 YFSETQ. Here the CDR3 DNA reads TGCGCCAGCAGCCTAGTTACTGGGGCCAACGTCCTGACTTTC. Translated: CASSLVTGANVLTF.

The rearrangement uses TRBV7-9 and TRBJ2-2; 7 positions match TRBD1. Looked up from germline, CDR1 is SEHNR and CDR2 is FQNEAQ (reference sequence). This CDR3 is 15 amino acids long. After removal of 9 bases from V and 1 base from J, the junction contained 8 bases not matched to a gene. The CDR3 DNA reads TGTGCCAGACACCCCGGGACAGTGAACACCGGGGAGCTGTTTTTT. This encodes CARHPGTVNTGELFF.

This clone came up a few times. The rearrangement uses TRBV11-2 and TRBJ1-1, with D perhaps matching TRBD1 (6 bases). Between the trimmed V and J ends, which lost 5 bases and 5 bases, there was a span of 21 bases. The length of the CDR3 is 16 residues. Per germline, CDR1 SGHAT and CDR2 FQNNGV. The CDR3 region is CASSPSGGAGRTEAFF. Written as DNA, the CDR3 is TGTGCCAGCAGCCCATCCGGGGGGGCAGGGAGGACTGAAGCTTTCTTT. Full variable domain (remainder filled in from reference TRBV11-2 and TRBJ1-1): EAGVAQSPRYKIIEKRQSVAFWCNPISGHATLYWYQQILGQGPKLLIQFQNNGVVDDSQLPKDRFSAERLKGVDSTLKIQPAKLEDSAVYLCASSPSGGAGRTEAFFGQGTRLTVV.

This chain joins TRBV18 and TRBJ2-7; 9 bases are shared with TRBD1. J was trimmed by 3 bases and V by 6 bases; bases with no gene match: 9. The CDR3 is 15 residues long. Germline V gene data show CDR1 as KGHSH and CDR2 as LQKENI. The DNA for the CDR3 is TGTGCCAGCTCCCCCCCGGCGGGACAGGGCTACGAGCAGTACTTC. Translating gives CASSPPAGQGYEQYF.

The chain employs TRBV5-1 and TRBJ2-1; 9 nucleotides line up with TRBD1. Per the germline V gene, CDR1 is SGHRS and CDR2 is YFSETQ. Trimming at V came to 3 bases and at J to 6 bases, leaving 13 bases not matched to a gene. The CDR3 has 17 amino acids. As DNA, the CDR3 is TGCGCCAGCAGCTATCCCACAGGGGGCGCAAGGATCAATGAGCAGTTCTTC. Protein product: CASSYPTGGARINEQFF.

The table lists this clone with a few counts. Other DNA sequences within the sample encode an identical CDR3. The chain uses TRBV27 and TRBJ2-5; TRBD1 agrees at 8 bases. J gave up 2 bases and V 5 bases, and 4 bases lay outside the gene matches. The germline V gene encodes CDR1 MNHEY and CDR2 SMNVEV (reference sequence). The CDR3 is 14 amino acids. CDR3 residues: CASSRRTGQETQYF. For the CDR3, the DNA is TGTGCCAGCAGTCGCCGGACAGGGCAAGAGACCCAGTACTTC.

This clone appeared once. The chain joins TRBV5-1 to TRBJ2-2; 10 bases line up with TRBD2. CDR3 length: 16 residues. Germline CDR1 SGHRS, CDR2 YFSETQ. V shed 2 bases and J 7 bases; nucleotides not matched to a gene: 8. In nucleotides, the CDR3 is TGCGCCAGCAGCTTTCTAGCGGGAGTCATGGGCGGGGAGCTGTTTTTT. Its protein product is CASSFLAGVMGGELFF.

This sequence joins TRBV10-2 and TRBJ1-2; D is ambiguous. Trimming cost V 3 bases and J 5 bases, with 10 bases left between them. Germline CDR1 is WSHSY and CDR2 is SAAADI. This CDR3 has 13 residues. The CDR3 nucleotides read TGCGCCAGCAGTGATAACAGAGGGTATGGCTACACCTTC. Translating it yields CASSDNRGYGYTF.

A note on this clone: One junction end does not reproduce the germline sequence, and a read error may be involved. The J gene is TRBJ2-7, the V gene TRBV5-6, with D maybe TRBD2 (5 bases). Germline CDR1 and CDR2: SGHDT and YYEEEE. The length of the CDR3 is 13 residues. The CDR3 loop reads CASSFDSAYEQYF. The CDR3 DNA is TGTGCCAGCAGCTTCGATAGCGCCTATGAGCAGTACTTC. The whole variable domain, filled in from reference TRBV5-6 and TRBJ2-7, reads DAGVTQSPTHLIKTRGQQVTLRCSPKSGHDTVSWYQQALGQGPQFIFQYYEEEERQRGNFPDRFSGHQFPNYSSELNVNALLLGDSALYLCASSFDSAYEQYFGPGTRLTVT.